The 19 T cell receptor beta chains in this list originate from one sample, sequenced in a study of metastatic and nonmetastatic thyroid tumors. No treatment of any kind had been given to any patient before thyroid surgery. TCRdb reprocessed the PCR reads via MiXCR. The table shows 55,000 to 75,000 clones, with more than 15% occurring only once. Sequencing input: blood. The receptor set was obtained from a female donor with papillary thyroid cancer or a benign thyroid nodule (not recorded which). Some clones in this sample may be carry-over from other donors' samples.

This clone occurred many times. Written as DNA, the CDR3 is TGCGCCAGCAGCTTAGACAGCAATGAGCAGTTCTTC. It yields the protein CASSLDSNEQFF. This chain joins TRBV5-1 and TRBJ2-1; D is possibly TRBD1 (5 bases). This CDR3 region has 12 residues. Germline V gene sequence: CDR1 SGHRS, CDR2 YFSETQ. V gave up 2 bases and J gave up 6 bases, with 6 bases separating them.

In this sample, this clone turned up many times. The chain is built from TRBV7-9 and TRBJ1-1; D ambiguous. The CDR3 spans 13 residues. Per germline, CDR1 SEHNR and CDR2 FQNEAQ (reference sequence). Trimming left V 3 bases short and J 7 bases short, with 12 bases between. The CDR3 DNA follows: TGTGCCAGCAGCTTCCGCGGGCCCGATGAAGCTTTCTTT. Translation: CASSFRGPDEAFF.

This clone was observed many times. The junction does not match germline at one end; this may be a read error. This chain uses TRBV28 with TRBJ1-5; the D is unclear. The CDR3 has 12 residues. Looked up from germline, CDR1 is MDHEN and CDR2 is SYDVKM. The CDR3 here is CASSFQNRPQHF. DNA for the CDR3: TGTGCCAGCAGTTTTCAGAATCGGCCCCAGCATTTT.

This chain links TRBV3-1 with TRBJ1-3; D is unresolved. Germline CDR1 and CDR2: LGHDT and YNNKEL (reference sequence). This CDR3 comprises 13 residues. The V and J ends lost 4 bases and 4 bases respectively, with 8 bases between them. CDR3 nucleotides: TGTGCCAGCAGCCCATCTGGGGGAAACACCATATATTTT. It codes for CASSPSGGNTIYF.

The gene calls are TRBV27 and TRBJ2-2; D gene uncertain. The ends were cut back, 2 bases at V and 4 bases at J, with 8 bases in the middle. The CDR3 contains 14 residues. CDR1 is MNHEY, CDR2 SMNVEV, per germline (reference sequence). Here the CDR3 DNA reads TGTGCCAGCAGTTTACCCCCTGGCACCGGGGAGCTGTTTTTT. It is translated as CASSLPPGTGELFF.

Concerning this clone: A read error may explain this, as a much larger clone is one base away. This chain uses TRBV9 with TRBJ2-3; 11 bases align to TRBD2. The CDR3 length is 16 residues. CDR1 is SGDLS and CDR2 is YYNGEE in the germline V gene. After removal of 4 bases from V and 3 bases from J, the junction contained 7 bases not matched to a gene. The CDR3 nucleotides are TGTGCCAGCAGCTCCGGGACTAGCGGTTTAACAGATACGCAGTATTTT. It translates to CASSSGTSGLTDTQYF.

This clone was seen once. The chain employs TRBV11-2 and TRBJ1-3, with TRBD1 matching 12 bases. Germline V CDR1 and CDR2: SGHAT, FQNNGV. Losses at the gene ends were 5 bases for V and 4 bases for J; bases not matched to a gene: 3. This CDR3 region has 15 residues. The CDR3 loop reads CASSIGTGGGNTIYF. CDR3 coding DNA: TGTGCCAGCAGCATCGGGACAGGGGGCGGAAACACCATATATTTT.

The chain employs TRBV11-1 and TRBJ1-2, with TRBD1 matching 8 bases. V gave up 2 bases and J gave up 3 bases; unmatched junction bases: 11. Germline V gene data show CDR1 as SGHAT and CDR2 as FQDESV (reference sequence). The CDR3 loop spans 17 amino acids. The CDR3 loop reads CASSLSGRTGRDYGYTF. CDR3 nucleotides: TGTGCCAGCAGCTTATCGGGCAGGACAGGGCGGGACTATGGCTACACCTTC. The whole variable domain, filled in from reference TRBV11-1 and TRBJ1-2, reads EAEVAQSPRYKITEKSQAVAFWCDPISGHATLYWYRQILGQGPELLVQFQDESVVDDSQLPKDRFSAERLKGVDSTLKIQPAELGDSAMYLCASSLSGRTGRDYGYTFGSGTRLTVV.

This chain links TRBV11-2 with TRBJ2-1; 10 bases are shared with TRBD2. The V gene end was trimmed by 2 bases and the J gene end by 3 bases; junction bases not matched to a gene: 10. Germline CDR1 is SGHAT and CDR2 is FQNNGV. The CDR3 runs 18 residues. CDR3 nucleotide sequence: TGTGCCAGCAGCTTACTGAGCGGGAGGGCCCTCGGCTACAATGAGCAGTTCTTC. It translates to CASSLLSGRALGYNEQFF.

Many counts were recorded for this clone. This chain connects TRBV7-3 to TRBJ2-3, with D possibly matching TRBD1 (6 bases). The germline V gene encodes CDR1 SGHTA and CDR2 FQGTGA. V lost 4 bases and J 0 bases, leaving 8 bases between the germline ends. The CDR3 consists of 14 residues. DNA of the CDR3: TGTGCCAGCAGCTCGGACAGTAGCACAGATACGCAGTATTTT. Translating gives CASSSDSSTDTQYF.

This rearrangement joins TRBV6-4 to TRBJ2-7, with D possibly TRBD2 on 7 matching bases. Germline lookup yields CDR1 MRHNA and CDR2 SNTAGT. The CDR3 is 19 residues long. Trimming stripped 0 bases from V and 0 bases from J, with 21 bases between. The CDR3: CASSDSKGGWCGSSYEQYF. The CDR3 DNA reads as TGTGCCAGCAGTGACTCGAAGGGGGGTTGGTGCGGGAGCTCCTACGAGCAGTACTTC.

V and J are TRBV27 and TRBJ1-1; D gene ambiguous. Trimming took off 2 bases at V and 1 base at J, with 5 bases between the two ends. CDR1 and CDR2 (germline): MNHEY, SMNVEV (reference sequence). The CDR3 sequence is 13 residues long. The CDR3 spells CASSLMKNTEAFF. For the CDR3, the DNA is TGTGCCAGCAGTTTAATGAAGAACACTGAAGCTTTCTTT.

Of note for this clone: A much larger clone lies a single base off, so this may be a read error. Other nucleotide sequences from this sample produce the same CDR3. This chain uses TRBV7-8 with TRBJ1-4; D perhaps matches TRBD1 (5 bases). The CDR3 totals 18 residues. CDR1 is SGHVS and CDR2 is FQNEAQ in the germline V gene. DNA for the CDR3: TGCGCCAGCAGCTTAGCGTGGTTTGGGGGGGCAACTAATGAAAAACTGTTTTTT. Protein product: CASSLAWFGGATNEKLFF.

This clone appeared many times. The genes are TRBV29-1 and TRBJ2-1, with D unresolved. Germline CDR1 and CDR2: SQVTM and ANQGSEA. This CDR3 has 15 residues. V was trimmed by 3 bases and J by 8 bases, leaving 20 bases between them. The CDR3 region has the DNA TGCAGCGTTGAGGAAGGCGCCAATCCAAGGGATGAGCAGTTCTTC. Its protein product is CSVEEGANPRDEQFF.

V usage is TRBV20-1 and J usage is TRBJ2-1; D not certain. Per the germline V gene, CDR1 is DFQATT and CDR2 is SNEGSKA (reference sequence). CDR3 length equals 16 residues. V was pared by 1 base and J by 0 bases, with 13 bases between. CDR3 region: CSARVLGKSSYNEQFF. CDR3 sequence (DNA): TGCAGTGCTAGAGTTTTGGGCAAGAGCTCCTACAATGAGCAGTTCTTC.

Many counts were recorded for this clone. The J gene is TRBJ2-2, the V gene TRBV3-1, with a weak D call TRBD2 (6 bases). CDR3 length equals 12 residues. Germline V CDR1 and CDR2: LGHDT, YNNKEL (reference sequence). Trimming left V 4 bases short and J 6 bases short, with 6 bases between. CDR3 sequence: CASSRGAGELFF. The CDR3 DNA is TGTGCCAGCAGCCGGGGGGCCGGGGAGCTGTTTTTT.

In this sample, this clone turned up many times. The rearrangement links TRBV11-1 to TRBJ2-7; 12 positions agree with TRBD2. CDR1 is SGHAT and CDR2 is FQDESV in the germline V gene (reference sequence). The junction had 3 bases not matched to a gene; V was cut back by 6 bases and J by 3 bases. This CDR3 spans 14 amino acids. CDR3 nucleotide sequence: TGTGCCAGCAGGACTAGCGGGAGTTTCTACGAGCAGTACTTC. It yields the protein CASRTSGSFYEQYF. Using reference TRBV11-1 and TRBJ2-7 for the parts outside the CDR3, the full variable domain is EAEVAQSPRYKITEKSQAVAFWCDPISGHATLYWYRQILGQGPELLVQFQDESVVDDSQLPKDRFSAERLKGVDSTLKIQPAELGDSAMYLCASRTSGSFYEQYFGPGTRLTVT.

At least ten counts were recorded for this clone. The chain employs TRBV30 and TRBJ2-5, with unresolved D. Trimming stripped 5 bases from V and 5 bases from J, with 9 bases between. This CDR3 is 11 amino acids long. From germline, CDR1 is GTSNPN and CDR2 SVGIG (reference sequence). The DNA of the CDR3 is TGTGCCTGGGGATGGCGGGAGACCCAGTACTTC. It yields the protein CAWGWRETQYF.

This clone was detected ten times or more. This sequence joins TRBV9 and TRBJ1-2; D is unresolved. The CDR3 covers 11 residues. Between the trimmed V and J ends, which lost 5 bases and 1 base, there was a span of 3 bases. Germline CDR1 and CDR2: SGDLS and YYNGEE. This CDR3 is CASSGNYGYTF. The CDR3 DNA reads TGTGCCAGCAGTGGTAACTATGGCTACACCTTC.